Described below is a single T cell receptor (beta chain) sequence and its context. Its antigen is unidentified. This entry belongs to a study of shared clonotypes between healthy human individuals. At the level of the study: Each donor had three CD4 naive, three CD4 memory, two CD8 naive and one CD8 memory plate.

Clones were read by immunoSEQ multiplex PCR, and TCRdb kept only the in-frame ones, dropping some. The sample includes hundreds of thousands of clones, about 90% of them seen just once. This CDR3 spans 14 amino acids. Germline lookup yields CDR1 SEHNR and CDR2 FQNEAQ (reference sequence). J lost 9 bases, V lost 6 bases, and 9 bases had no gene match. Overall study findings and caveats: Only blood underwent sampling, and tissue repertoires likely differ. Generation probabilities were higher for clonotypes shared across all four sorted-subset donors than for unshared ones. Clonotype sharing across several donors was observed for roughly 5% of naive CD4 clonotypes.

Naive CD8 cells lacked CD45RO and underwent positive selection for CCR7, leaving out terminally differentiated effector memory CD45RA+ cells. The chain couples TRBV7-9 to TRBJ2-1; 9 bases agree with TRBD1. Sequenced sample: naive CD8+ T cells sorted from blood. The TCR originated in a man aged 25-40 years in good health. In DNA form, the CDR3 reads TGTGCCAGCAGATCCGGGACAGGGAGTACTGAGCAGTTCTTC. Encoded protein: CASRSGTGSTEQFF.